These 20 T cell receptor beta chains were sequenced from one sample in a study of T cells in Graves' hyperthyroidism and ophthalmopathy. Using RNA transcripts as the source, TCR beta CDR3 regions were amplified. HTBI primers were used for first-round RT-PCR of the TCR CDR3. TCRdb re-called the multiplex PCR reads with MiXCR, one entry per CDR3 protein. The sample consists of 550,000 to 850,000 distinct CDR3 sequences, roughly 20% of them appearing once. Material: blood. These receptors all stem from a woman aged 45-65 years with Graves' hyperthyroidism that later progressed to Graves' ophthalmopathy.

This clonotype was recorded at least ten times. The chain is built from TRBV18 and TRBJ2-7; D unresolved. This CDR3 contains 14 residues. The germline V gene has CDR1 KGHSH and CDR2 LQKENI. V lost 1 base and J 5 bases, leaving 12 bases between the germline ends. CDR3 nucleotides: TGTGCCAGCTCACCACAGGTGATGTCGGACGAGCAGTACTTC. Protein sequence: CASSPQVMSDEQYF.

The rearrangement links TRBV7-8 to TRBJ2-2, with 9 positions matching TRBD2. CDR3 length: 18 amino acids. The V gene's germline CDR1 is SGHVS and CDR2 FQNEAQ. Germline trimming cut 1 base from V and 1 base from J; bases unmatched to any gene: 7. The CDR3, as DNA: TGTGCCAGCAGCTTAGGTGCGCGGGGGGGCGAGAACACCGGGGAGCTGTTTTTT. Protein: CASSLGARGGENTGELFF.

The chain is built from TRBV20-1 and TRBJ2-7, with D possibly TRBD2 on 5 matching bases. The germline V and J ends were trimmed by 5 bases and 7 bases, with 18 bases remaining between them. CDR1 and CDR2 (germline): DFQATT, SNEGSKA (reference sequence). The CDR3 sequence is 13 residues long. As DNA, the CDR3 is TGCAGTGCTCAGAGCAGCGGCGGCCGTGAGCAGTACTTC. It is translated as CSAQSSGGREQYF.

The table lists this clonotype with a few counts. J is TRBJ1-5 and V is TRBV3-1; TRBD1 might be the D (5 bases). There are 14 residues in the CDR3. The V gene lost 0 bases and the J gene lost 7 bases, with 10 bases spanning the gap. CDR1 LGHDT and CDR2 YNNKEL come from the germline V gene (reference sequence). This CDR3 reads CASSQDPRVQPQHF. In DNA form, the CDR3 reads TGTGCCAGCAGCCAAGATCCCAGGGTCCAGCCCCAGCATTTT.

This clonotype occurred a few times. One end of the junction varies from germline; a read error may be responsible. V usage is TRBV7-8 and J usage is TRBJ2-7, with D possibly matching TRBD1 (6 bases). The CDR3 runs 16 residues. The germline V gene encodes CDR1 SGHVS and CDR2 FQNEAQ. CDR3 protein: CASGLARGLSSYEQYF. The CDR3 DNA reads as TGTGCCAGCGGCTTAGCGAGGGGGTTAAGCTCCTACGAGCAGTACTTC.

This clonotype was recorded at least ten times. The gene calls are TRBV29-1 and TRBJ2-1; 7 bases map to TRBD1. The CDR3 runs to 14 residues. CDR1 is SQVTM, CDR2 ANQGSEA, per germline. J lost 4 bases, V lost 6 bases, and 9 bases had no gene match. This CDR3 reads CSVAGTANYNEQFF. The CDR3 DNA is TGCAGCGTCGCCGGGACAGCAAATTACAATGAGCAGTTCTTC.

J is TRBJ1-4 and V is TRBV5-6; 8 positions agree with TRBD1. Germline V gene lookup returns CDR1 SGHDT and CDR2 YYEEEE. V trimming: 6 bases; J trimming: 8 bases; junction bases outside the gene matches: 6. The CDR3 runs 13 residues. CDR3 sequence (DNA): TGTGCCAGCACGGACAGGGACTACGAAAAACTGTTTTTT. Its protein product is CASTDRDYEKLFF.

This clonotype came up many times. This sequence joins TRBV11-2 and TRBJ2-2; D is undetermined. Germline assignment: CDR1 SGHAT and CDR2 FQNNGV. V was pared by 1 base and J by 4 bases, with 7 bases between. The CDR3 contains 14 residues. The CDR3 bases are TGTGCCAGCAGCTTAGGGCACTCCACCGGGGAGCTGTTTTTT. It codes for CASSLGHSTGELFF.

This clonotype was counted many times. The chain carries TRBV3-1 and TRBJ1-1, with no clear D. Trimming took 0 bases from V and 1 from J, leaving 9 bases between them. The germline CDR1 and CDR2 sequences are LGHDT and YNNKEL (reference sequence). The CDR3 totals 15 residues. In DNA form, the CDR3 reads TGTGCCAGCAGCCAAGATCTCACGGGGAACACTGAAGCTTTCTTT. Protein product: CASSQDLTGNTEAFF.

This clonotype was observed a few times. The rearrangement joins TRBV12-3 or TRBV12-4 to TRBJ1-6; D not certain. The CDR3 length is 10 residues. V dropped 6 bases and J dropped 16 bases, with 10 bases sitting between them. This CDR3 is CASRGQVLHF. As DNA, the CDR3 is TGTGCCAGCAGAGGGCAAGTACTCCACTTT.

This chain links TRBV6-4 with TRBJ2-3; D unresolved. Trimming cost V 6 bases and J 2 bases, with 18 bases left between them. CDR1 is MRHNA, CDR2 SNTAGT, per germline. The CDR3 has 16 amino acids. Here the CDR3 reads CASSYGFEASTDTQYF. CDR3 coding DNA: TGTGCCAGCAGCTATGGGTTTGAGGCCTCCACAGATACGCAGTATTTT.

This clonotype was counted a few times. This chain uses TRBV12-3 or TRBV12-4 with TRBJ2-2; D not certain. This CDR3 contains 11 residues. Trimming left V 6 bases short and J 8 bases short, with 7 bases between. CDR3 sequence reads: CASRIAGELFF. DNA for the CDR3: TGTGCCAGCAGAATCGCGGGGGAGCTGTTTTTT.

This clonotype was recorded many times. The rearrangement links TRBV3-1 to TRBJ2-5, with D perhaps being TRBD1 or TRBD2 (5 bases each). CDR1 and CDR2 from the germline V gene are LGHDT and YNNKEL (reference sequence). This CDR3 is built from 14 residues. With 0 bases removed from V and 5 bases from J, the gap between germline ends came to 10 bases. CDR3 sequence: CASSQDGAVETQYF. CDR3 DNA: TGTGCCAGCAGCCAAGACGGGGCGGTCGAGACCCAGTACTTC.

This clonotype has only a few counts. V gene TRBV3-1 combines with J gene TRBJ2-1; no firm D call. Trimming removed 3 bases at V and 6 bases at J, with 6 bases between. The CDR3 has 12 amino acids. In germline, CDR1 is LGHDT, CDR2 YNNKEL (reference sequence). CDR3 residues: CASSHMRNEQFF. In nucleotides, the CDR3 is TGTGCCAGCAGCCACATGCGCAATGAGCAGTTCTTC.

J is TRBJ1-2 and V is TRBV9, with TRBD1 matching 7 bases. Losses at the gene ends were 5 bases for V and 8 bases for J; bases not matched to a gene: 9. Germline CDR1 SGDLS, CDR2 YYNGEE. The CDR3 contains 13 residues. CDR3 in amino acids: CASRATGTAGYTF. In DNA form, the CDR3 reads TGTGCCAGCAGGGCTACCGGGACAGCGGGCTACACCTTC.

This clonotype was recorded at least ten times. In DNA form, the CDR3 reads TGTGCCAGCAGTTTAGGGACGGGGAACTATGGCTACACCTTC. Translating it yields CASSLGTGNYGYTF. This chain joins TRBV12-3 or TRBV12-4 and TRBJ1-2; D ambiguous. The CDR3 is 14 amino acids. Trimming took off 1 base at V and 2 bases at J, with 8 bases between the two ends.

In its sample, this clonotype was seen many times. The rearrangement joins TRBV6-1 to TRBJ1-2, with 7 bases aligning to TRBD1. CDR3 length: 13 amino acids. With 6 bases clipped from V and 4 bases from J, the junction kept 5 bases outside the gene matches. CDR1 and CDR2 (germline): MNHNS, SASEGT. CDR3 in DNA: TGTGCCAGCAGGAGACAGGGTTCCTATGGCTACACCTTC. Protein: CASRRQGSYGYTF.

This clonotype was observed at least ten times. The chain couples TRBV18 to TRBJ1-5; no reliable D call. This CDR3 has 14 residues. The germline gives CDR1 KGHSH, CDR2 LQKENI. Trimming removed 4 bases from V and 4 bases from J, with 11 bases in between. The CDR3 here is CASSHDHGNQPQHF. The CDR3 DNA sequence: TGTGCCAGCTCACACGACCATGGTAATCAGCCCCAGCATTTT.

The chain recombines TRBV5-8 with TRBJ1-2; D not resolved. The germline CDR1 and CDR2 sequences are SGHTS and YDEGEE. This CDR3 contains 14 residues. Trimming left V 4 bases short and J 4 bases short, with 14 bases between. DNA of the CDR3: TGTGCCAGCAGCCCGGGTCAGGCCCTCTATGGCTACACCTTC. As protein: CASSPGQALYGYTF.

A word on this clonotype: It may be a read error: a sequence one base away is much more abundant. The chain combines TRBV30 with TRBJ2-1; D uncertain. TRBJ2-7 explains the end of the DNA better; the J call may be wrong. This CDR3 comprises 13 residues. Germline CDR1 and CDR2: GTSNPN and SVGIG (reference sequence). The CDR3 DNA follows: TGTGCCTGGAGGCTGACTGAGTACAATGAGCAGTACTTC. Translation: CAWRLTEYNEQYF.